This TCR beta chain originates from a study of glioma-infiltrating T cells after dendritic cell vaccination. In regard to this clone: What it recognizes is unknown.

Amplification used 60 V beta primers and 13 J beta primers. Generated by immunoSEQ multiplex PCR, the TCRdb table keeps only in-frame clones and is missing some. The repertoire holds roughly 60,000 clones, with roughly four fifths as singletons. Study conclusions and caveats: Patients with more pretreatment TILs had longer time to progression and survival.

Time point: after dendritic cell vaccination, including at tumor progression/relapse. V was cut by 6 bases and J by 3 bases, with 10 bases left in between. This CDR3 has 13 amino acids. In germline, CDR1 is SNHLY, CDR2 FYNNEI. The chain links TRBV2 to TRBJ2-3, with D perhaps TRBD1 (5 bases). The sequencing used blood, collected after dendritic cell vaccination. The sequence was collected from a human donor with glioblastoma. CDR3 in amino acids: CASRNDRTDTQYF. The CDR3 coding sequence is TGTGCCAGCAGGAACGACAGAACAGATACGCAGTATTTT.